Listed below are T cell receptor beta chains from one sample, sequenced in a study of blood T cell repertoires in COVID-19. The assay was immunoSEQ multiplex PCR, and TCRdb's table has in-frame clones only and misses some. The table lists about 180,000 clones, approximately 80% of them singletons. The sample was PBMCs or T cells enriched from blood (not recorded which). The receptors were sampled from a woman aged 45-65 years who had recovered from COVID-19. The CDR3 runs from the conserved cysteine through the conserved F or W. D genes are given only for firm matches. Clone size is given for some rows only: seen once, a few or many times, or a class if the clone is expanded.

DNA: TGTGCCAGCAGCGCCTACGGACAGGGTAATCAGCCCCAGCATTTT
CDR3: CASSAYGQGNQPQHF
size: .
D: TRBD1
V: TRBV6-5
J: TRBJ1-5

DNA: TGTGCCAGCTCACTGGGACAGGGAGGGACTGAAGCTTTCTTT
CDR3: CASSLGQGGTEAFF
size: once
D: TRBD1
V: TRBV18
J: TRBJ1-1

DNA: TGTGCCAGTAGTATATGGGTTGGTGGCGGTCCCTACGAGCAGTACTTC
CDR3: CASSIWVGGGPYEQYF
size: .
D: .
V: TRBV19
J: TRBJ2-7

DNA: TGTGCCAGCTCACCACCTTCCAGGGGGCGAGGGAATGAAGCTTTCTTT
CDR3: CASSPPSRGRGNEAFF
size: .
D: TRBD1
V: TRBV18
J: TRBJ1-1

DNA: TGTGCCAGCAGCTTCGGACAGGGGGGAGAAAAACTGTTTTTT
CDR3: CASSFGQGGEKLFF
size: .
D: TRBD1
V: TRBV11-2
J: TRBJ1-4

DNA: TGTGCCAGCACCTCGCCCGGTCCCAACACTGAAGCTTTCTTT
CDR3: CASTSPGPNTEAFF
size: .
D: .
V: TRBV28
J: TRBJ1-1

DNA: TGTGCCAGCAGTGAACGGGGACTAGCGGGAGCCAATGAGCAGTTCTTC
CDR3: CASSERGLAGANEQFF
size: .
D: TRBD2
V: TRBV2
J: TRBJ2-1

DNA: TGTGCCAGCGCCGGACACGCGAGCTCCTACAATGAGCAGTTCTTC
CDR3: CASAGHASSYNEQFF
size: .
D: .
V: TRBV28
J: TRBJ2-1

DNA: TGTGCCAGCAGCTTTCTCCGGACTAGCGGGATCCAAGAGACCCAGTACTTC
CDR3: CASSFLRTSGIQETQYF
size: .
D: TRBD2
V: TRBV7-9
J: TRBJ2-5

DNA: TGCGCCAGCAGCTACCTAGGACAGGGTTCGGCAGATACGCAGTATTTT
CDR3: CASSYLGQGSADTQYF
size: .
D: TRBD1
V: TRBV5-1
J: TRBJ2-3

DNA: TGTGCCAGCCTGAGGGCGGCTTCGAACACTGAAGCTTTCTTT
CDR3: CASLRAASNTEAFF
size: .
D: .
V: TRBV5-8
J: TRBJ1-1

DNA: TGTGCCAGCAGCTTAGCAGGCGGTGGCACCGGGGAGCTGTTTTTT
CDR3: CASSLAGGGTGELFF
size: once
D: .
V: TRBV7-6
J: TRBJ2-2

DNA: TGTGCCAGTAGTCAGGGGGCGCAGGGTGAAAAACTGTTTTTT
CDR3: CASSQGAQGEKLFF
size: .
D: TRBD1
V: TRBV19
J: TRBJ1-4

DNA: TGTGCCAGCAGCGGGGAAGCGGCCCCCTACGAGCAGTACTTC
CDR3: CASSGEAAPYEQYF
size: .
D: .
V: TRBV7-9
J: TRBJ2-7

DNA: TGTGCCAGCAGGGAGGGTCTCCTCACCCACGAGCAGTACTTC
CDR3: CASREGLLTHEQYF
size: .
D: .
V: TRBV5-6
J: TRBJ2-7

DNA: TGTGCCTGGAGTGTACAACCGGCGGGTTCACCCCTCCACTTT
CDR3: CAWSVQPAGSPLHF
size: .
D: .
V: TRBV30
J: TRBJ1-6

DNA: TGTGCCAGCAGCCCCGACAGGGGTAGCAATCAGCCCCAGCATTTT
CDR3: CASSPDRGSNQPQHF
size: .
D: TRBD1
V: TRBV11-2
J: TRBJ1-5

DNA: TGTGCCAGCAGCTTAGATAGCAACACTCCCTCTGGAAACACCATATATTTT
CDR3: CASSLDSNTPSGNTIYF
size: .
D: .
V: TRBV7-9
J: TRBJ1-3

DNA: TGTGCCAGCAGTTACTCGTCGGGGCTAGCGGGAGTTCAGTTCTTC
CDR3: CASSYSSGLAGVQFF
size: .
D: TRBD2
V: TRBV6-2/TRBV6-3
J: TRBJ2-1

DNA: TGTGCCAGCAGCTTGGGACAGCTCTACGAGCAGTACTTC
CDR3: CASSLGQLYEQYF
size: .
D: TRBD1
V: TRBV7-3
J: TRBJ2-7

DNA: TGTGCCAGCAGCATTGGGGGGGATACGCAGTATTTT
CDR3: CASSIGGDTQYF
size: once
D: .
V: TRBV7-9
J: TRBJ2-3

DNA: TGTGCCAGTCGCACAGGGGTGGGAGCTTTCTTT
CDR3: CASRTGVGAFF
size: few
D: TRBD1
V: TRBV19
J: TRBJ1-1

DNA: TGTGCCAGCAGCGATTCAGGGTTATTTCAGCCCCAGCATTTT
CDR3: CASSDSGLFQPQHF
size: .
D: .
V: TRBV3-1/TRBV3-2
J: TRBJ1-5

DNA: TGTGCCAGCAGCCCCAGAGCAGTTCTGGGGAGAGATACGCAGTATTTT
CDR3: CASSPRAVLGRDTQYF
size: once
D: .
V: TRBV7-8
J: TRBJ2-3

DNA: TGTGCCAGCAGCTTTTCGCAGGGCCCCTACGAGCAGTACTTC
CDR3: CASSFSQGPYEQYF
size: few
D: .
V: TRBV7-2
J: TRBJ2-7

DNA: TGTGCCAGCACCTTAGGACAGGGGCCTGAAGCTTTCTTT
CDR3: CASTLGQGPEAFF
size: .
D: TRBD1
V: TRBV28
J: TRBJ1-1

DNA: TGTGCCAGTAGTGTAGCCGCTAGCGGGAGCTACAATGAGCAGTTCTTC
CDR3: CASSVAASGSYNEQFF
size: .
D: TRBD2
V: TRBV19
J: TRBJ2-1

DNA: TGCGCCAGCAGCTTGGGGCAGGGCGAGACCCAGTACTTC
CDR3: CASSLGQGETQYF
size: .
D: .
V: TRBV5-1
J: TRBJ2-5

DNA: TGTGCCAGCAGCCCAGGACTAGCGGGAGTGGCTGAGCAGTTCTTC
CDR3: CASSPGLAGVAEQFF
size: .
D: TRBD2
V: TRBV3-1/TRBV3-2
J: TRBJ2-1

DNA: TGTGCCAGCAGCCAAGAGGCCCACTACGAGCAGTACTTC
CDR3: CASSQEAHYEQYF
size: .
D: .
V: TRBV4-2
J: TRBJ2-7

DNA: TGTGCCAGCAGCTTTACAGGGGGCGCTGGGCAGCCCCAGCATTTT
CDR3: CASSFTGGAGQPQHF
size: .
D: TRBD1
V: TRBV5-5
J: TRBJ1-5

DNA: TGTGCCAGCAGTTTTCCCGACAGGGTCTGGACTGAAGCTTTCTTT
CDR3: CASSFPDRVWTEAFF
size: few
D: TRBD1
V: TRBV28
J: TRBJ1-1

DNA: TGCAGTGCTAGTGGAGGGCACGAGCAGTACTTC
CDR3: CSASGGHEQYF
size: .
D: .
V: TRBV20-1
J: TRBJ2-7

DNA: TGTGCCACCAGCAGAGCCGGGACCGCGGGGTCACACACAGATACGCAGTATTTT
CDR3: CATSRAGTAGSHTDTQYF
size: .
D: .
V: TRBV15
J: TRBJ2-3

DNA: TGTGCCAGCAGCTTGGGACTAGCGGGAGGCGCAGTCAATGAGCAGTTCTTC
CDR3: CASSLGLAGGAVNEQFF
size: .
D: TRBD2
V: TRBV7-2
J: TRBJ2-1

DNA: TGCGCCAGCGCAGGGCCCTCCGGCAATCAGCCCCAGCATTTT
CDR3: CASAGPSGNQPQHF
size: once
D: .
V: TRBV10-2
J: TRBJ1-5

DNA: TGTGCCAGCTCATGGGCCTTATTGTACGCGGCGGGAGTCATCCCCTACGAGCAGTACTTC
CDR3: CASSWALLYAAGVIPYEQYF
size: .
D: TRBD2
V: TRBV28
J: TRBJ2-7

DNA: TGCGCCAGCAGTGAGGCTAATAGACTAGCGGGAGAAGATACGCAGTATTTT
CDR3: CASSEANRLAGEDTQYF
size: .
D: TRBD2
V: TRBV10-1
J: TRBJ2-3

DNA: TGTGCCAGCAGCCTCAGAGCGGGAGACCTACCCTACGAGCAGTACTTC
CDR3: CASSLRAGDLPYEQYF
size: few
D: TRBD2
V: TRBV9
J: TRBJ2-7

DNA: TGCAGTGCTAGAGATCAGGGTGGCTACACCTTC
CDR3: CSARDQGGYTF
size: .
D: .
V: TRBV20-1
J: TRBJ1-2

DNA: TGTGCCAGCAGTTTTCGTCCGGATCAGCCCCAGCATTTT
CDR3: CASSFRPDQPQHF
size: .
D: .
V: TRBV12-3/TRBV12-4
J: TRBJ1-5

DNA: TGTGCCAGCAGTTTACGGGTGAACACTGAAGCTTTCTTT
CDR3: CASSLRVNTEAFF
size: few
D: .
V: TRBV12-3/TRBV12-4
J: TRBJ1-1

DNA: TGCGCCAGCAGCCGCGGACAGGGGGCAATGCAAGGTGAAAAACTGTTTTTT
CDR3: CASSRGQGAMQGEKLFF
size: few
D: TRBD1
V: TRBV5-1
J: TRBJ1-4

DNA: TGTGCCAGCAAGACGACAGCCAACACTGAAGCTTTCTTT
CDR3: CASKTTANTEAFF
size: .
D: .
V: TRBV6-5
J: TRBJ1-1

DNA: TGTGCCAGCAGCTTGGTAGTCTCCTACGAGCAGTACTTC
CDR3: CASSLVVSYEQYF
size: .
D: .
V: TRBV5-6
J: TRBJ2-7

DNA: TGTGCCAGCAGCCCAAGGGGGAATGCTGGAAACACCATATATTTT
CDR3: CASSPRGNAGNTIYF
size: .
D: .
V: TRBV7-9
J: TRBJ1-3

DNA: TGTGCCACCAGTCCCGCCCCCAGAGGAGCCGGGGAGCTGTTTTTT
CDR3: CATSPAPRGAGELFF
size: .
D: .
V: TRBV24-1
J: TRBJ2-2

DNA: TGTGCCAGCTCGGACTTCTACGAGCAGTACTTC
CDR3: CASSDFYEQYF
size: .
D: .
V: TRBV6-5
J: TRBJ2-7

DNA: TGTGCCAGCAGTTTACTGACTAGCGGGGACACAGATACGCAGTATTTT
CDR3: CASSLLTSGDTDTQYF
size: .
D: TRBD2
V: TRBV27
J: TRBJ2-3

DNA: TGCGCCAGCAGCCAAGAAGCAGGGTCTGGAAACACCATATATTTT
CDR3: CASSQEAGSGNTIYF
size: .
D: .
V: TRBV4-1
J: TRBJ1-3

DNA: TGTGCCAGCAGTTTCGGAATGGGACAGGCCGGGGAGCTGTTTTTT
CDR3: CASSFGMGQAGELFF
size: .
D: TRBD1
V: TRBV27
J: TRBJ2-2

DNA: TGTGCCAGCTCAGCAACCCTCGAGGGTGAGCAGTTCTTC
CDR3: CASSATLEGEQFF
size: .
D: .
V: TRBV18
J: TRBJ2-1

DNA: TGTGCCAGCAGCTTACAAGGGAGGTATCAGCCCCAGCATTTT
CDR3: CASSLQGRYQPQHF
size: many
D: .
V: TRBV7-9
J: TRBJ1-5

DNA: TGTGCCAGCAGCCAACTAGCGGGAGTTGAGCAGTTCTTC
CDR3: CASSQLAGVEQFF
size: .
D: TRBD2
V: TRBV3-1/TRBV3-2
J: TRBJ2-1

DNA: TGTGCCAGCAGTTTACTTAGAAGAGCGGGAGGGACAGATACGCAGTATTTT
CDR3: CASSLLRRAGGTDTQYF
size: .
D: TRBD2
V: TRBV27
J: TRBJ2-3